This TCR beta chain was obtained from a study of blood T cell repertoires in COVID-19. Per the original methods: Nucleated cell counts were estimated from reference gene primer amplification. Profiling relied on immunoSEQ multiplex PCR, and the TCRdb table lists in-frame clones only, not all of them. D and trimming were read from the DNA, whereas the V and J calls and clone size are those reported in that table. This sample has about 250,000 clones; around 90% occur once, and the top ten carry 3.1%. The CDR3 contains 13 residues. V lost 6 bases and J 5 bases, leaving 13 bases between the germline ends. The germline gives CDR1 MNHEY, CDR2 SMNVEV (reference sequence). Participants came from under 30 US areas, aged roughly 18 to 90 years. Each exposed participant met a COVID-19 case in the 2 weeks preceding study entry.

The genes are TRBV27 and TRBJ1-1, with D unresolved. This receptor was identified in a woman in her 40s who had been exposed to COVID-19. Sequencing used PBMCs or T cells enriched from blood (not recorded which). CDR3 in DNA: TGTGCCAGCAGCCTCGGTAGAGGTACTGAAGCTTTCTTT. This gives the protein CASSLGRGTEAFF.